The 15 T cell receptor beta chains listed next were all sequenced from one sample in a study of blood T cells in healthy people across ages. Alongside a J-beta primer mix, a sample-barcoded 5' primer served in a second PCR lasting roughly 6 to 11 cycles. Via MiXCR, TCRdb re-called the 5' RACE reads, giving one row per CDR3 protein. This sample has roughly 560,000 distinct CDR3 sequences, with under 30% found just once. Another study also made use of these data, one on T cells of mothers and their children.

Sequenced sample: blood. The receptors originated from a boy aged 10-17 years in good health.

CDR3 coding DNA: TGCGCCAGCAGTGAGGCAACCGGGACAGGGCTGAATGAGCAGTTCTTC. It yields the protein CASSEATGTGLNEQFF. V is TRBV10-1 and J is TRBJ2-1; 9 positions match TRBD1. This CDR3 spans 16 amino acids. The V and J ends lost 2 bases and 7 bases, in that order; junction bases with no gene match: 9. Germline V CDR1 and CDR2: WNHNN, SYGVQD (reference sequence).

The genes are TRBV4-3 and TRBJ2-5, with 10 positions matching TRBD2. The DNA end favors TRBJ2-1, so the J call may be wrong. Per the germline V gene, CDR1 is LGHNA and CDR2 is YSLEER. The length of the CDR3 is 20 residues. CDR3 sequence (DNA): TGCGCCAGCAGCCCCAGACCCGTACAGAGCGGGAGGGCCACCGACAATGAGCAGTTCTTC. It codes for CASSPRPVQSGRATDNEQFF.

The chain couples TRBV27 to TRBJ2-7; D assignment may be TRBD1 or TRBD2 (6 bases each). The CDR3 contains 14 residues. The germline V and J ends were trimmed by 2 bases and 3 bases, with 11 bases remaining between them. The V gene's germline CDR1 is MNHEY and CDR2 SMNVEV (reference sequence). The CDR3 bases are TGTGCCAGCAGTTTAATACAGGGAGGCTACGAGCAGTACTTC. It specifies CASSLIQGGYEQYF.

This clonotype was seen only a few times. The V and J genes are TRBV2 and TRBJ1-2; possible D gene TRBD1, 6 bases. The CDR3 sequence is 13 residues long. Trimming took 5 bases from V and 3 from J, leaving 10 bases between them. Germline CDR1 and CDR2: SNHLY and FYNNEI. The CDR3 DNA reads as TGTGCCAGCAGTCCGGGGGCAGACTATGGCTACACCTTC. Protein product: CASSPGADYGYTF.

The chain employs TRBV7-2 and TRBJ1-6; D possibly corresponds to TRBD1 (5 bases). Per germline, CDR1 SGHTA and CDR2 FQGNSA. V lost 2 bases and J lost 6, with 14 bases in between. The CDR3 spans 16 residues. CDR3 loop: CASSLNLRGPNSPLHF. The CDR3 DNA reads TGTGCCAGCAGCTTAAACCTCCGGGGACCTAATTCACCCCTCCACTTT.

This clonotype was seen ten or more times. J is TRBJ2-5 and V is TRBV29-1; 10 bases align to TRBD1. CDR3 length: 12 amino acids. V trimming: 7 bases; J trimming: 4 bases; junction bases outside the gene matches: 3. The germline gives CDR1 SQVTM, CDR2 ANQGSEA. The CDR3 sequence: CSGTGGRETQYF. The CDR3 DNA reads as TGCAGCGGGACAGGGGGGAGAGAGACCCAGTACTTC.

The chain uses TRBV6-5 and TRBJ1-4; TRBD1 is a possible D gene (5 bases). The CDR3 runs 16 residues. The germline CDR1 and CDR2 sequences are MNHEY and SVGAGI. V lost 2 bases to trimming and J lost 1 base, with 11 bases between them. CDR3 nucleotides: TGTGCCAGCAGTTACCGTACGGGGGGAACTAATGAAAAACTGTTTTTT. Protein: CASSYRTGGTNEKLFF.

A word on this clonotype: An end of the junction does not agree with germline; a read error may underlie this. The genes are TRBV27 and TRBJ2-7; possibly TRBD1 or TRBD2 for D (5 bases each). Germline CDR1 MNHEY, CDR2 SMNVEV (reference sequence). This CDR3 region has 14 residues. The chain's CDR3 is CASSLGEPPHEQYF. The CDR3 coding sequence is TGTGCCAGTAGTTTGGGGGAGCCTCCTCACGAGCAGTACTTC.

The CDR3 bases are TGCAGTGCTAGAGATTTAGCAGACAATGAGCAGTTCTTC. Its protein product is CSARDLADNEQFF. The rearrangement links TRBV20-1 to TRBJ2-5; D is unresolved. The closer fit of TRBJ2-1 to the DNA end suggests the J call may be wrong. CDR1 is DFQATT, CDR2 SNEGSKA, per germline (reference sequence). This CDR3 contains 13 residues.

V is TRBV7-9 and J is TRBJ2-3; 15 positions match TRBD2. After removal of 4 bases from V and 5 bases from J, the junction contained 10 bases not matched to a gene. The CDR3 consists of 18 residues. The V gene's germline CDR1 is SEHNR and CDR2 FQNEAQ (reference sequence). The CDR3 is CASSSSDLGLAGGDTQYF. The CDR3 DNA follows: TGTGCCAGCAGCTCGTCTGACCTGGGACTAGCGGGAGGAGATACGCAGTATTTT.

This clonotype appeared a few times. The genes are TRBV12-3 or TRBV12-4 and TRBJ2-3, with D maybe TRBD1 (7 bases). The CDR3 runs 16 residues. Trimming pared 5 bases from V and 2 bases from J, leaving 17 bases between. The CDR3 nucleotides read TGTGCCAGCAGTCCCGCGGGACAGACAATCACAGATACGCAGTATTTT. It specifies CASSPAGQTITDTQYF.

This sequence joins TRBV21-1 and TRBJ2-1; the listed D gene, TRBD2, was not tested against the DNA. TRBV21-1 is tagged as a pseudogene. The CDR3 covers 18 residues. CDR3 in amino acids: CASSKDSKGPSTYNEQFF. As DNA, the CDR3 is TGTGCCAGCAGCAAAGATAGTAAGGGGCCCTCGACTTACAATGAGCAGTTCTTC.

This clonotype occurred a few times. The CDR3 sequence: CASSQGGPETQYF. The CDR3 coding sequence is TGTGCCAGCAGCCAAGGGGGGCCGGAGACCCAGTACTTC. The chain recombines TRBV3-1 with TRBJ2-5, with D perhaps TRBD1 (6 bases). The V gene lost 1 base and the J gene lost 5 bases, with 8 bases spanning the gap. The germline gives CDR1 LGHDT, CDR2 YNNKEL (reference sequence). The CDR3 has 13 residues.

This clonotype was seen more than once but under ten times. In this CDR3 the conserved last residue, phenylalanine or tryptophan, is missing, so a read error is likely. This sequence joins TRBV29-1 and TRBJ2-5; D possibly corresponds to TRBD1 (6 bases). Germline V gives CDR1 SQVTM, CDR2 ANQGSEA. Trimming pared 6 bases from V and 11 bases from J, leaving 28 bases between. The CDR3 loop spans 15 amino acids. The CDR3 nucleotides read TGCAGCGTGGCGCTTAGGACAGCCCCTAGGTATGAGCAGTACCTC. Translating gives CSVALRTAPRYEQYL.

In this sample, this clonotype turned up many times. This chain links TRBV4-3 with TRBJ2-3; tentative D call: TRBD2 (6 bases). V was shortened by 0 bases and J by 1 base, with 17 bases between the two germline ends. The CDR3 spans 18 residues. Germline V gives CDR1 LGHNA, CDR2 YSLEER. DNA for the CDR3: TGCGCCAGCAGCCAAGAAATAGGAGGGTGGGCGGGCACAGATACGCAGTATTTT. It is translated as CASSQEIGGWAGTDTQYF.